One and the same sample provided the 4 T cell receptor beta chains below, sequenced in a study of T-cell reconstitution after alpha-beta-depleted transplantation in children. Unique molecular identifiers featured in how the TCRbeta library was prepared. MiXCR was run by TCRdb on the PCR reads, yielding one entry per CDR3 protein. The data hold approximately 240,000 distinct CDR3 sequences, with approximately 9.7% observed a single time. The sequencing used PBMCs from the stem cell graft donor, collected from the stem cell graft. The receptors come from a human donor who donated a stem cell graft to a child with SCID.

V usage is TRBV4-1 and J usage is TRBJ1-2; D remains unclear. V shed 4 bases and J shed 8 bases, with 17 bases lying between them. Germline CDR1 MGHRA, CDR2 YSYEKL. This CDR3 has 14 amino acids. The CDR3 bases are TGCGCCAGCAGCCCTACCAGGAGTTTGGAGGGCTACACCTTC. Translating it yields CASSPTRSLEGYTF.

This clonotype was counted at least ten times. This chain connects TRBV6-5 to TRBJ2-1, with D possibly being TRBD1 (6 bases). The germline V gene has CDR1 MNHEY and CDR2 SVGAGI. The V and J ends lost 6 bases and 1 base respectively, with 13 bases between them. The CDR3 has 15 residues. CDR3 DNA: TGTGCCAGCAGGACACAGGGTCCATCCTACAATGAGCAGTTCTTC. It codes for CASRTQGPSYNEQFF.

The sample holds a few counts of this clonotype. The chain recombines TRBV20-1 with TRBJ2-5; a possible D gene is TRBD2 (7 bases). V was trimmed by 3 bases and J by 5 bases, leaving 19 bases between them. Looked up from germline, CDR1 is DFQATT and CDR2 is SNEGSKA (reference sequence). There are 15 residues in the CDR3. The CDR3 DNA is TGCAGTGCTAGGGAATCGGTTGGGGGGGCGGAGACCCAGTACTTC. It encodes CSARESVGGAETQYF.

The table lists this clonotype with a few counts. The J gene is TRBJ2-4, the V gene TRBV27, with D unclear. The CDR3 extends over 18 amino acids. Trimming left V 0 bases short and J 1 base short, with 16 bases between. Germline-derived CDR1 and CDR2 are MNHEY and SMNVEV (reference sequence). The CDR3 reads CASSLSIGPAAAKNIQYF. The CDR3 nucleotides read TGTGCCAGCAGTTTATCTATAGGCCCGGCGGCGGCCAAAAACATTCAGTACTTC.